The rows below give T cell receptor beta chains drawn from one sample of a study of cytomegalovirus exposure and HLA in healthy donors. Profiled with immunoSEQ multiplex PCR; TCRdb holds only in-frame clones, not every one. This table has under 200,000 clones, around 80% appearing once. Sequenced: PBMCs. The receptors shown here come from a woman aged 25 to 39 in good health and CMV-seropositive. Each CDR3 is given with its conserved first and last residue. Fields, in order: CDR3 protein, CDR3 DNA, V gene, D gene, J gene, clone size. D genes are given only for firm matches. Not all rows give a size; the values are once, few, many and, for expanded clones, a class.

CDR3 protein: CASTLGQGVAYGYTF; CDR3 DNA: TGTGCCAGCACTCTGGGACAGGGGGTTGCTTATGGCTACACCTTC; V gene: TRBV6-5; D gene: TRBD1; J gene: TRBJ1-2; clone size: few
CDR3 protein: CASTKRGAYEQYF; CDR3 DNA: TGTGCCAGCACCAAGCGGGGGGCCTACGAGCAGTACTTC; V gene: TRBV27; D gene: TRBD2; J gene: TRBJ2-7; clone size: .
CDR3 protein: CASSLPGGGETQYF; CDR3 DNA: TGTGCCAGCAGCTTACCAGGGGGCGGGGAGACCCAGTACTTC; V gene: TRBV11-3; D gene: TRBD1; J gene: TRBJ2-5; clone size: .
CDR3 protein: CASRSSGQGNIQYF; CDR3 DNA: TGTGCCAGCAGAAGTTCCGGACAGGGAAACATTCAGTATTTC; V gene: TRBV7-8; D gene: TRBD1; J gene: TRBJ2-4; clone size: .
CDR3 protein: CASVETGLNTEAFF; CDR3 DNA: TGTGCCAGCGTAGAGACAGGGCTGAACACTGAAGCTTTCTTT; V gene: TRBV6-1; D gene: TRBD1; J gene: TRBJ1-1; clone size: few
CDR3 protein: CASSLLLGSSYNEQFF; CDR3 DNA: TGTGCCAGCAGTTTATTACTGGGGAGCTCCTACAATGAGCAGTTCTTC; V gene: TRBV27; D gene: .; J gene: TRBJ2-1; clone size: few
CDR3 protein: CASSDVRGAQYF; CDR3 DNA: TGTGCCAGCAGCGATGTCCGGGGGGCCCAGTACTTC; V gene: TRBV5-4; D gene: TRBD2; J gene: TRBJ2-5; clone size: .
CDR3 protein: CASSQTGAESTDTQYF; CDR3 DNA: TGCGCCAGCAGCCAGACAGGGGCCGAGAGCACAGATACGCAGTATTTT; V gene: TRBV4-1; D gene: TRBD1; J gene: TRBJ2-3; clone size: .
CDR3 protein: CASSVQDRYEQYF; CDR3 DNA: TGTGCCAGCAGTGTTCAGGATCGCTACGAGCAGTACTTC; V gene: TRBV6-1; D gene: .; J gene: TRBJ2-7; clone size: .
CDR3 protein: CSAPSTDTQYF; CDR3 DNA: TGCAGTGCTCCTAGCACAGATACGCAGTATTTT; V gene: TRBV20-1; D gene: .; J gene: TRBJ2-3; clone size: few
CDR3 protein: CASSSGGLAGAYEQYF; CDR3 DNA: TGTGCCAGCAGCTCGGGAGGGCTAGCGGGAGCCTACGAGCAGTACTTC; V gene: TRBV5-4; D gene: TRBD2; J gene: TRBJ2-7; clone size: few
CDR3 protein: CASSLTQGSSYEQYF; CDR3 DNA: TGCGCCAGCAGCCTAACACAGGGGTCTTCCTACGAGCAGTACTTC; V gene: TRBV5-1; D gene: TRBD1; J gene: TRBJ2-7; clone size: .
CDR3 protein: CASSPGGGTGGYTF; CDR3 DNA: TGTGCCAGCAGCCCTGGGGGGGGGACAGGAGGCTACACCTTC; V gene: TRBV5-4; D gene: TRBD1; J gene: TRBJ1-2; clone size: .
CDR3 protein: CASSAGQGDSPLHF; CDR3 DNA: TGTGCCAGCAGTGCGGGACAGGGAGATTCACCCCTCCACTTT; V gene: TRBV2; D gene: TRBD1; J gene: TRBJ1-6; clone size: .
CDR3 protein: CASSQDISYGYTF; CDR3 DNA: TGCGCCAGCAGCCAAGATATCAGCTATGGCTACACCTTC; V gene: TRBV4-3; D gene: .; J gene: TRBJ1-2; clone size: .
CDR3 protein: CASSLGGQPNSPLHF; CDR3 DNA: TGTGCCAGCAGCTTGGGAGGCCAGCCAAATTCACCCCTCCACTTT; V gene: TRBV11-3; D gene: .; J gene: TRBJ1-6; clone size: .
CDR3 protein: CASSLDRANEKLFF; CDR3 DNA: TGTGCCAGCAGCCTGGACAGGGCTAATGAAAAACTGTTTTTT; V gene: TRBV5-4; D gene: TRBD1; J gene: TRBJ1-4; clone size: once
CDR3 protein: CASSSGTSGSSEETQYF; CDR3 DNA: TGTGCCAGCAGCTCCGGCACTAGCGGGAGCTCCGAGGAGACCCAGTACTTC; V gene: TRBV7-6; D gene: TRBD2; J gene: TRBJ2-5; clone size: .
CDR3 protein: CASSSIRDREETQYF; CDR3 DNA: TGTGCCAGCAGCTCTATCCGGGACAGGGAAGAGACCCAGTACTTC; V gene: TRBV11-3; D gene: TRBD1; J gene: TRBJ2-5; clone size: few
CDR3 protein: CASSQTRGYEQYF; CDR3 DNA: TGTGCCAGCAGCCAGACACGGGGGTACGAGCAGTACTTC; V gene: TRBV7-2; D gene: .; J gene: TRBJ2-7; clone size: .
CDR3 protein: CASSLGDRGPGELFF; CDR3 DNA: TGCGCCAGCAGCTTGGGGGACAGGGGACCCGGGGAGCTGTTTTTT; V gene: TRBV5-1; D gene: TRBD1; J gene: TRBJ2-2; clone size: once
CDR3 protein: CASLQWSSAEAFF; CDR3 DNA: TGTGCCAGCCTACAATGGTCTAGCGCTGAAGCTTTCTTT; V gene: TRBV2; D gene: .; J gene: TRBJ1-1; clone size: .
CDR3 protein: CASSKGGGVTETQYF; CDR3 DNA: TGTGCCAGCAGCAAGGGCGGGGGTGTTACGGAGACCCAGTACTTC; V gene: TRBV7-9; D gene: TRBD2; J gene: TRBJ2-5; clone size: once
CDR3 protein: CASSQTHTGGASTEAFF; CDR3 DNA: TGTGCCAGCAGCCAAACACACACAGGGGGCGCGAGCACTGAAGCTTTCTTT; V gene: TRBV14; D gene: TRBD1; J gene: TRBJ1-1; clone size: once
CDR3 protein: CASSLGGTGVITDTQYF; CDR3 DNA: TGTGCCAGCAGTCTGGGGGGTACGGGAGTCATCACAGATACGCAGTATTTT; V gene: TRBV27; D gene: .; J gene: TRBJ2-3; clone size: .
CDR3 protein: CASSRGTGLNYGYTF; CDR3 DNA: TGTGCCAGCAGCCGAGGGACAGGCCTAAACTATGGCTACACCTTC; V gene: TRBV7-6; D gene: TRBD1; J gene: TRBJ1-2; clone size: .
CDR3 protein: CASSGRAGDREYF; CDR3 DNA: TGTGCCAGCAGCGGCCGAGCAGGGGATCGTGAATATTTT; V gene: TRBV7-8; D gene: .; J gene: TRBJ1-3; clone size: .